Each of the 9 T cell receptor beta chains below was sequenced from the same sample in a study of neurological immune-mediated disorders. Noted time point: longitudinal time-point 2. TCRdb itself ran the 5' RACE reads through MiXCR, one entry per CDR3 protein. The table includes 65,000 to 85,000 distinct CDR3 sequences, nearly 6% detected once. Sequencing was carried out using PBMCs. These receptor sequences come from a woman aged 60-75 years with multiple sclerosis.

This clonotype was counted between two and nine times. The rearrangement uses TRBV4-2 and TRBJ2-5, with 9 bases matching TRBD2. Germline V gives CDR1 LGHNA, CDR2 YNFKEQ. CDR3 size: 16 residues. V lost 4 bases to trimming and J lost 2 bases; unmatched junction nucleotides: 8. The CDR3 protein is CASSRFSGGEQETQYF. The CDR3 DNA is TGTGCCAGCAGCCGTTTTAGCGGGGGAGAACAAGAGACCCAGTACTTC.

This clonotype was seen only a few times. The chain joins TRBV6-1 to TRBJ1-5; 7 bases line up with TRBD1. V lost 6 bases to trimming and J lost 7 bases; unmatched junction nucleotides: 15. This CDR3 comprises 16 residues. Germline V gene lookup returns CDR1 MNHNS and CDR2 SASEGT. The CDR3: CASRDALTGLEQPQHF. The CDR3 bases are TGTGCCAGCAGGGACGCACTGACAGGGCTAGAGCAGCCCCAGCATTTT.

The sample holds many counts of this clonotype. The V call is TRBV7-2, the J call TRBJ2-7; possibly TRBD1 for D (6 bases). CDR3 size: 16 residues. Trimming took 1 base from V and 5 from J, leaving 18 bases between them. Per germline, CDR1 SGHTA and CDR2 FQGNSA. DNA for the CDR3: TGTGCCAGCAGCTTAGTAGGGGCAGGGGTGTACCACGAGCAGTACTTC. It is translated as CASSLVGAGVYHEQYF.

This clonotype was seen at least ten times. This chain connects TRBV27 to TRBJ2-1; no reliable D call. Deletions cut 3 bases from V and 9 bases from J, with 6 bases between. Germline-derived CDR1 and CDR2 are MNHEY and SMNVEV (reference sequence). The CDR3 runs 11 residues. This CDR3 reads CASSFGSEQFF. CDR3 nucleotides: TGTGCCAGCAGTTTTGGAAGTGAGCAGTTCTTC.

The sample holds many counts of this clonotype. The chain recombines TRBV5-1 with TRBJ1-1; D remains unclear. Trimming took 5 bases from V and 0 from J, leaving 11 bases between them. Germline assignment: CDR1 SGHRS and CDR2 YFSETQ. The CDR3 spans 14 residues. The CDR3 protein is CASRGSTMNTEAFF. Written as DNA, the CDR3 is TGCGCCAGCAGGGGCAGCACCATGAACACTGAAGCTTTCTTT. The whole variable domain, filled in from reference TRBV5-1 and TRBJ1-1, reads KAGVTQTPRYLIKTRGQQVTLSCSPISGHRSVSWYQQTPGQGLQFLFEYFSETQRNKGNFPGRFSGRQFSNSRSEMNVSTLELGDSALYLCASRGSTMNTEAFFGQGTRLTVV.

In its sample, this clonotype was seen many times. This chain links TRBV5-1 with TRBJ2-7; the D call may be TRBD1 or TRBD2 (5 bases each). The CDR3 spans 13 residues. The V gene lost 6 bases and the J gene lost 3 bases, with 13 bases spanning the gap. CDR1 and CDR2 from the germline V gene are SGHRS and YFSETQ. Here the CDR3 reads CASTRDRNYEQYF. In DNA, the CDR3 is TGCGCCAGCACCCGGGACCGAAACTACGAGCAGTACTTC.

This clonotype was seen at least ten times. This sequence joins TRBV7-9 and TRBJ2-7; either TRBD1 or TRBD2 may supply D (5 bases each). This CDR3 has 16 amino acids. Germline CDR1 SEHNR, CDR2 FQNEAQ (reference sequence). The V gene lost 2 bases and the J gene lost 2 bases, with 16 bases spanning the gap. CDR3 amino acids: CASSLPSGAGAYEQYF. In nucleotides, the CDR3 is TGTGCCAGCAGCTTACCATCCGGGGCCGGGGCCTACGAGCAGTACTTC.

This clonotype appeared many times. V is TRBV5-1 and J is TRBJ2-3; TRBD2 matches at 7 bases. The germline V gene encodes CDR1 SGHRS and CDR2 YFSETQ. The CDR3 loop spans 14 amino acids. V gave up 3 bases and J gave up 3 bases; unmatched junction bases: 4. The CDR3 region is CASSSGGVTDTQYF. The CDR3 DNA reads as TGCGCCAGCAGCTCGGGGGGAGTAACAGATACGCAGTATTTT.

This clonotype was counted many times. The rearrangement uses TRBV4-1 and TRBJ2-1; 8 bases fit TRBD2. Trimming cost V 4 bases and J 4 bases; bases outside gene matches: 6. Germline V gene data show CDR1 as MGHRA and CDR2 as YSYEKL. CDR3 length: 15 amino acids. This chain's CDR3 is CASSLLAGSYNEQFF. CDR3 coding DNA: TGCGCCAGCAGCCTATTAGCGGGATCGTACAATGAGCAGTTCTTC.